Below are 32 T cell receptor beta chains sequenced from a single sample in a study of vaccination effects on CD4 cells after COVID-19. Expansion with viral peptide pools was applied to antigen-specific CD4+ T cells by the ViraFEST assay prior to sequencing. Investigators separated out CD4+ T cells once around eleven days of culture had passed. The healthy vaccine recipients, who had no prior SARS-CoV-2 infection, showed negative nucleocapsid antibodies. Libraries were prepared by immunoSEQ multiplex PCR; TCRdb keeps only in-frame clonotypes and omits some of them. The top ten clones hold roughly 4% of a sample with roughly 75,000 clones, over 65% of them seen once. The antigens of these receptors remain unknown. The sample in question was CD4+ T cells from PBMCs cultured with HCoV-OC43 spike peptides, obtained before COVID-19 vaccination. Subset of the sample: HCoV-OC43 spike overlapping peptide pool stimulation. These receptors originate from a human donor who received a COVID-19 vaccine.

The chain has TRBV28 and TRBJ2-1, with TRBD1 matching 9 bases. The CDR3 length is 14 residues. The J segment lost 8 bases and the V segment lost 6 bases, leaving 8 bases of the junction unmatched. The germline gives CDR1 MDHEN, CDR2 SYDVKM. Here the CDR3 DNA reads TGTGCCAGCAGGACAGGGGGGTTTGCCGATGAGCAGTTCTTC. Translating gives CASRTGGFADEQFF.

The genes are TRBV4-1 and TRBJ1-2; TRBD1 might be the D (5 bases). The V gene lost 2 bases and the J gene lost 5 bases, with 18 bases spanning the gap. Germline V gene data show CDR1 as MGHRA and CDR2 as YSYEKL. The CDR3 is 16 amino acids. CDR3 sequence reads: CASSQPGTGTFYGYTF. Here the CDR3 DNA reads TGCGCCAGCAGCCAACCGGGGACGGGAACCTTTTATGGCTACACCTTC.

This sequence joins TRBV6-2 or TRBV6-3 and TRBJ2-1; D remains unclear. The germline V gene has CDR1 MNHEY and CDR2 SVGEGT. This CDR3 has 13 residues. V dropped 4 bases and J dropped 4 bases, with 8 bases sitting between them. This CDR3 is CASSFETYNEQFF. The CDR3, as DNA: TGTGCCAGCAGTTTCGAGACATACAATGAGCAGTTCTTC.

This CDR3 reads CASSLRRGPPQETQYF. The DNA for the CDR3 is TGCGCCAGCAGCCTGAGACGGGGGCCACCGCAAGAGACCCAGTACTTC. The chain links TRBV5-1 to TRBJ2-5; D might be TRBD1 or TRBD2, each matching 6 bases. Trimming left V 4 bases short and J 2 bases short, with 18 bases between. CDR3 length: 16 residues. CDR1 SGHRS and CDR2 YFSETQ come from the germline V gene.

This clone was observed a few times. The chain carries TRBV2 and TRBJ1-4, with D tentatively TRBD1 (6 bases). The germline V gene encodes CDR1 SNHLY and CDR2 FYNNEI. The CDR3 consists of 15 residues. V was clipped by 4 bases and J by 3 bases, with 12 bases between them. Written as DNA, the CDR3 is TGTGCCAGCAGTGTAGCAGGGGTCCCTAATGAAAAACTGTTTTTT. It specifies CASSVAGVPNEKLFF.

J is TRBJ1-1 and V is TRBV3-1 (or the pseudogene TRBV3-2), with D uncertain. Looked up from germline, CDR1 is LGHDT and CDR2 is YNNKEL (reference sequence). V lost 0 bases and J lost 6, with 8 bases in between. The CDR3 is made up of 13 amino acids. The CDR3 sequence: CASSQDGRAEAFF. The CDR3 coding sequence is TGTGCCAGCAGCCAAGATGGGAGGGCTGAAGCTTTCTTT.

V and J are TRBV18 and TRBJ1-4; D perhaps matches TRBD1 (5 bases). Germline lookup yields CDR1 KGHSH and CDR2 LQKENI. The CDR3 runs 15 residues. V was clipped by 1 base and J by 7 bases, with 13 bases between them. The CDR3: CASSPHDSSSEKLFF. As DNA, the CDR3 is TGTGCCAGCTCACCACACGACAGTTCCTCTGAAAAACTGTTTTTT.

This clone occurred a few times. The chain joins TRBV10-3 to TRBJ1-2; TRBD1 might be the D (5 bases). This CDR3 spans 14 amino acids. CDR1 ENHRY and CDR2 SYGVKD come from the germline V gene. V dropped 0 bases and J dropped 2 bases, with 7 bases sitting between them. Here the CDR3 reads CAISESGGNYGYTF. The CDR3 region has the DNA TGTGCCATCAGTGAGTCGGGGGGGAACTATGGCTACACCTTC.

This chain's CDR3 is CASSIWTGDWDQPQHF. DNA for the CDR3: TGTGCCAGCAGTATCTGGACAGGCGATTGGGATCAGCCCCAGCATTTT. The genes are TRBV6-2 or TRBV6-3 and TRBJ1-5, with 7 bases matching TRBD1. Germline V gene lookup returns CDR1 MNHEY and CDR2 SVGEGT. V lost 5 bases to trimming and J lost 5 bases; unmatched junction nucleotides: 12. The CDR3 spans 16 residues.

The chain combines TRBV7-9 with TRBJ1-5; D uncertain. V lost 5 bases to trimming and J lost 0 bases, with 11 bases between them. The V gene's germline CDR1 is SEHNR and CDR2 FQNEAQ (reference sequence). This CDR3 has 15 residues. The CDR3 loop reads CASSPPPDSNQPQHF. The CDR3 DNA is TGTGCCAGCAGCCCCCCCCCGGATAGCAATCAGCCCCAGCATTTT. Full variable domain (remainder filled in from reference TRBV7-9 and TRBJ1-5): DTGVSQNPRHKITKRGQNVTFRCDPISEHNRLYWYRQTLGQGPEFLTYFQNEAQLEKSRLLSDRFSAERPKGSFSTLEIQRTEQGDSAMYLCASSPPPDSNQPQHFGDGTRLSIL.

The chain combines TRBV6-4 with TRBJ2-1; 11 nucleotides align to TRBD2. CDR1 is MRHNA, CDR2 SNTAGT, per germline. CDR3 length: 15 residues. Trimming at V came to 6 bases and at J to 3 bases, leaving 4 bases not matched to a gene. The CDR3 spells CASRLAGEGYNEQFF. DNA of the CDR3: TGTGCCAGCAGACTAGCGGGAGAGGGCTACAATGAGCAGTTCTTC.

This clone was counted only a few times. This CDR3 reads CASSFVSPGSPLHF. The CDR3 DNA follows: TGTGCCAGCAGCTTTGTATCGCCAGGGTCACCCCTCCACTTT. V is TRBV5-5 and J is TRBJ1-6; D possibly corresponds to TRBD1 (5 bases). Germline assignment: CDR1 SGHKS and CDR2 YYEKEE (reference sequence). This CDR3 is built from 14 residues. Trimming took 2 bases from V and 10 from J, leaving 13 bases between them.

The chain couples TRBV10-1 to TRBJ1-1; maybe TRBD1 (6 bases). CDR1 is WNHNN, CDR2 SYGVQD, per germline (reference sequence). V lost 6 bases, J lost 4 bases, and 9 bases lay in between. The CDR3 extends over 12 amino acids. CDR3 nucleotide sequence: TGCGCCAGCAGGGGGGCGACCACTGAAGCTTTCTTT. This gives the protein CASRGATTEAFF.

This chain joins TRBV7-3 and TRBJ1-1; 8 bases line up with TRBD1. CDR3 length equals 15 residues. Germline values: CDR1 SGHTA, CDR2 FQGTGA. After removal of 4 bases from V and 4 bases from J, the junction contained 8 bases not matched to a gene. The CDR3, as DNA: TGTGCCAGCAGCTCCCTGGGACAGGTAGTCACTGAAGCTTTCTTT. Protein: CASSSLGQVVTEAFF. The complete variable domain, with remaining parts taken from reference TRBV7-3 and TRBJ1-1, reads GAGVSQTPSNKVTEKGKYVELRCDPISGHTALYWYRQSLGQGPEFLIYFQGTGAADDSGLPNDRFFAVRPEGSVSTLKIQRTERGDSAVYLCASSSLGQVVTEAFFGQGTRLTVV.

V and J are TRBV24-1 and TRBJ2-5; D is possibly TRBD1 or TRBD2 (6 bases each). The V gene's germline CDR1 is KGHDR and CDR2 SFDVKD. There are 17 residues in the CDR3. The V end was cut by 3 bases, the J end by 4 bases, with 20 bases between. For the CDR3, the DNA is TGTGCCACCAGTGATCAGCGTGGAGGGGGATTGGGAGAGACCCAGTACTTC. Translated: CATSDQRGGGLGETQYF.

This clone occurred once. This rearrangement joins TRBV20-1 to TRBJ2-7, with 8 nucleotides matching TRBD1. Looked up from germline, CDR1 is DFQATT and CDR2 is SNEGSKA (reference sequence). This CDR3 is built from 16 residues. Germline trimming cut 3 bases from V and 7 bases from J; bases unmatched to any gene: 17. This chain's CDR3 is CSASSSAGRGREEQYV. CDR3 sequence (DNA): TGCAGTGCTAGTTCTAGCGCCGGCAGGGGGCGGGAAGAGCAGTACGTC.

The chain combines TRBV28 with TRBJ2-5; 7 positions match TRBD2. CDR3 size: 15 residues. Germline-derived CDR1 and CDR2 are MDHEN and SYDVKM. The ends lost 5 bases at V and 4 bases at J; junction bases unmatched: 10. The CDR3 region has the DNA TGTGCCAGCAGTCCCTTCGAGCGGGGAGGAGAGACCCAGTACTTC. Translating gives CASSPFERGGETQYF.

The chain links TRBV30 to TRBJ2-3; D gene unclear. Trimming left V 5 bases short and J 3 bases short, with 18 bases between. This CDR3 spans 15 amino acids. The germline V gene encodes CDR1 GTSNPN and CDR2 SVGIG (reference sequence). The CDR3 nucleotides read TGTGCCTGGGCGGACGGTTTAGGAAGGACAGATACGCAGTATTTT. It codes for CAWADGLGRTDTQYF.

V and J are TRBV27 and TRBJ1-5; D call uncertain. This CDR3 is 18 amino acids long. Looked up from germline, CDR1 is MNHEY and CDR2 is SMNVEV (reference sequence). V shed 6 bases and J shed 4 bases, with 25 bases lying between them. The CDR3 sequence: CASSPSDGSFLYNQPQHF. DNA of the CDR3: TGTGCCAGCAGCCCTTCGGACGGATCATTCCTGTATAATCAGCCCCAGCATTTT.

CDR3 in DNA: TGCGCCAGCAGCTTGGGCCGGAACTACGAGCAGTACGTC. Amino acids: CASSLGRNYEQYV. The chain links TRBV5-1 to TRBJ2-7, with D unresolved. The CDR3 is 13 residues long. Germline V CDR1 and CDR2: SGHRS, YFSETQ. The V end lost 0 bases, the J end lost 3 bases, and 7 bases lay between the germline ends.

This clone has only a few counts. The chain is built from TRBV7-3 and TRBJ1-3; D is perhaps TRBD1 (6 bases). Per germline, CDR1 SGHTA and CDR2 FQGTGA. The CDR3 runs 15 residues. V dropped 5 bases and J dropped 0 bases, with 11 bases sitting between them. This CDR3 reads CASSATGSSGNTIYF. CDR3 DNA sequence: TGTGCCAGCAGCGCCACAGGGAGCTCTGGAAACACCATATATTTT.

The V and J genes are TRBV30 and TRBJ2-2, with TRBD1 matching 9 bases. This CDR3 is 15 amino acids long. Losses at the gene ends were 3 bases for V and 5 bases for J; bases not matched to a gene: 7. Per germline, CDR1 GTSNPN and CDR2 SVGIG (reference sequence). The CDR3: CAWREQGARTGELFF. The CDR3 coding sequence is TGTGCCTGGAGAGAACAGGGGGCGCGTACCGGGGAGCTGTTTTTT. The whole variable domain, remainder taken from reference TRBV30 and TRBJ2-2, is SQTIHQWPATLVQPVGSPLSLECTVEGTSNPNLYWYRQAAGRGLQLLFYSVGIGQISSEVPQNLSASRPQDRQFILSSKKLLLSDSGFYLCAWREQGARTGELFFGEGSRLTVL.

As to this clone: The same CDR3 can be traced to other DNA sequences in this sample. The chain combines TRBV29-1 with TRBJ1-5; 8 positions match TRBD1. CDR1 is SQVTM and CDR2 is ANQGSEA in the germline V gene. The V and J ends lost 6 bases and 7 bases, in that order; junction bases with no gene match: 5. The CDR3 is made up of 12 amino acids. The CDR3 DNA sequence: TGCAGCGTAGGACAGGGTGGGCAGCCCCAGCATTTT. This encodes CSVGQGGQPQHF.

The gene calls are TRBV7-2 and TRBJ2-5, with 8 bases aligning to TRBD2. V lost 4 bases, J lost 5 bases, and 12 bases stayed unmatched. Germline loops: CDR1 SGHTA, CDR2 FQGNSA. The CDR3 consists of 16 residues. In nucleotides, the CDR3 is TGTGCCAGCAGCTCAAGGACTAGCCAGAGGGGGGAGACCCAGTACTTC. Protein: CASSSRTSQRGETQYF.

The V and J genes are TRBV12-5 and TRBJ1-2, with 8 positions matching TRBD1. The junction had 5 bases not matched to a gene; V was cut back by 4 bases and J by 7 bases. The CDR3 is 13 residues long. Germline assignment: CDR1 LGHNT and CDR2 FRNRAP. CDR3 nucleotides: TGTGCTAGTGGTTCCGGACAGGGAGGTGGCTACACCTTC. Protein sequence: CASGSGQGGGYTF.

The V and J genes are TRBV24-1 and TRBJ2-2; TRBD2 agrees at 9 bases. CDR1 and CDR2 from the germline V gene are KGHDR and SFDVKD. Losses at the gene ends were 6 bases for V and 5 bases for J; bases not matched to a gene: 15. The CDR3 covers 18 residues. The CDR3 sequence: CATSSPEPGLAPTGELFF. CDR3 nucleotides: TGTGCCACCAGTTCACCTGAACCGGGACTAGCCCCAACCGGGGAGCTGTTTTTT.

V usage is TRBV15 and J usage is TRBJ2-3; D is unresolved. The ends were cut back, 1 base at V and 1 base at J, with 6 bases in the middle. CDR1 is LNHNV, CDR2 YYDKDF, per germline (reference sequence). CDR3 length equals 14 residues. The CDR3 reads CATSRVDGTDTQYF. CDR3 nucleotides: TGTGCCACCAGCAGAGTAGACGGCACAGATACGCAGTATTTT. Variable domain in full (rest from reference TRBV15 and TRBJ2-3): DAMVIQNPRYQVTQFGKPVTLSCSQTLNHNVMYWYQQKSSQAPKLLFHYYDKDFNNEADTPDNFQSRRPNTSFCFLDIRSPGLGDTAMYLCATSRVDGTDTQYFGPGTRLTVL.

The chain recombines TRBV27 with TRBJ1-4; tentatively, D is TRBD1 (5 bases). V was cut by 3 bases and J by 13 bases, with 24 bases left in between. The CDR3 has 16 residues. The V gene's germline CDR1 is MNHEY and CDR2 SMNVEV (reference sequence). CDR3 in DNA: TGTGCCAGCAGTTTTTATTCCGGGACCGGGTTGGGAGGACTGTTTTTT. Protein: CASSFYSGTGLGGLFF.

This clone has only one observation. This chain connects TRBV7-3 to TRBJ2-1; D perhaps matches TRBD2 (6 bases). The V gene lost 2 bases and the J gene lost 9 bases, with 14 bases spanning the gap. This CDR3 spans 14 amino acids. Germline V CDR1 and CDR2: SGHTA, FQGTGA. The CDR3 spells CASSLSGGNGEQFF. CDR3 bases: TGTGCCAGCAGCTTATCCGGGGGAAATGGTGAGCAGTTCTTC.

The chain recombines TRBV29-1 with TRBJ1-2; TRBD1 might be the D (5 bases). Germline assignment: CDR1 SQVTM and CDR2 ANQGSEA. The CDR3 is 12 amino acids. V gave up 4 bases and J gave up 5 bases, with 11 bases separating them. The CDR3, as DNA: TGCAGCGTTGCGGGGGAAGGGTATGGCTACACCTTC. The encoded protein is CSVAGEGYGYTF.

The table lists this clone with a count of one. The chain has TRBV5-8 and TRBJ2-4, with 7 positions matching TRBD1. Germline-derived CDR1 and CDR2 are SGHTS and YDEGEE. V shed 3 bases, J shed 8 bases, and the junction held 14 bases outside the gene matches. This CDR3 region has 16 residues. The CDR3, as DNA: TGTGCCAGCAGCTCCAACAGGGGTGTCGGCGTGGACATTCAGTACTTC. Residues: CASSSNRGVGVDIQYF.

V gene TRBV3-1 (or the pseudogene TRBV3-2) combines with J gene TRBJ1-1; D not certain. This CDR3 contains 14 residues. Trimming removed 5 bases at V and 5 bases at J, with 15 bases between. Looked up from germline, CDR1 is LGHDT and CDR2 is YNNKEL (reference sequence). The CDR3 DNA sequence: TGTGCCAGCAGCGGACGATTCGAGGGAACTGAAGCTTTCTTT. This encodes CASSGRFEGTEAFF.